This entry is about one T cell receptor (beta chain). Its target is not known. Germline loops: CDR1 SGHNT, CDR2 YYREEE (reference sequence). The germline V and J ends were trimmed by 2 bases and 2 bases, with 11 bases remaining between them. This CDR3 is 14 amino acids long. The data originate from a study of graft-versus-host responses after intestinal transplantation. Sequenced by immunoSEQ multiplex PCR; TCRdb stores in-frame clones only, minus some. The sample includes about 120,000 clones, approximately 92% of them seen just once. The gene calls are TRBV5-4 and TRBJ2-7; D possibly corresponds to TRBD2 (6 bases). The TCR sequence derives from a human donor who received an intestinal transplant. Sequencing used unstimulated CD4+ T cells sorted from spleen or lymph node cells, obtained before intestinal transplant. CDR3 sequence (DNA): TGTGCCAGCAGCTTAGCGCTAGCGCCCTACGAGCAGTACTTC. This sequence encodes CASSLALAPYEQYF. Together with reference TRBV5-4 and TRBJ2-7, the CDR3 gives the full variable domain: ETGVTQSPTHLIKTRGQQVTLRCSSQSGHNTVSWYQQALGQGPQFIFQYYREEENGRGNFPPRFSGLQFPNYSSELNVNALELDDSALYLCASSLALAPYEQYFGPGTRLTVT.